Sequencing of this T cell receptor beta chain was carried out in a study of T cells in Graves' hyperthyroidism and ophthalmopathy. There are many counts of this clonotype. Its antigen is unidentified. Study results and limitations: Within blood appeared most thyroid clonotypes that had expanded above 0.001.

Stability of Graves' hyperthyroidism was defined as absent ophthalmopathy progression within 18 months. TCR beta CDR3 region amplification was performed from RNA transcripts. First-round RT-PCR with HTBI primers amplified the TCR CDR3 region. One entry per CDR3 protein, called by TCRdb with MiXCR from the multiplex PCR reads. The sample lists some 350,000 distinct CDR3 sequences, over 15% occurring once. The TCR sequence derives from a young woman with Graves' hyperthyroidism. Input material: blood.

In DNA form, the CDR3 reads TGTGCCAGCAGCCAGAGAGGTGGCAATCAGCCCCAGCATTTT. Its translation is CASSQRGGNQPQHF. V and J are TRBV3-1 and TRBJ1-5; D remains unclear. Germline V gives CDR1 LGHDT, CDR2 YNNKEL (reference sequence). CDR3 length equals 14 residues. Trimming pared 3 bases from V and 2 bases from J, leaving 8 bases between. Using reference TRBV3-1 and TRBJ1-5 for the parts outside the CDR3, the full variable domain is DTAVSQTPKYLVTQMGNDKSIKCEQNLGHDTMYWYKQDSKKFLKIMFSYNNKELIINETVPNRFSPKSPDKAHLNLHINSLELGDSAVYFCASSQRGGNQPQHFGDGTRLSIL.